These 5 T cell receptor beta chains came from one sample sequenced in a study of response to subunit inactivated influenza vaccine. TCRdb ran MiXCR on the RT-PCR reads and lists one entry per CDR3 protein. The repertoire consists of around 200,000 distinct CDR3 sequences, with roughly 8.7% occurring once and the leading ten covering around 9.9%. The sequenced sample was non-naive T cells sorted from PBMCs, obtained on the day of vaccination. All receptors derive from a man aged 45-65 years who received an inactivated influenza vaccine.

In this sample, this clonotype turned up once. The gene calls are TRBV7-9 and TRBJ1-3; TRBD1 is a possible D gene (5 bases). This CDR3 comprises 16 residues. Per germline, CDR1 SEHNR and CDR2 FQNEAQ (reference sequence). V was pared by 3 bases and J by 2 bases, with 14 bases between. CDR3 loop: CASSFWAGTAGNTIYF. CDR3 nucleotide sequence: TGTGCCAGCAGCTTTTGGGCAGGGACGGCTGGAAACACCATATATTTT.

This clonotype was picked up many times. This chain connects TRBV27 to TRBJ1-2; 10 nucleotides match TRBD1. Per germline, CDR1 MNHEY and CDR2 SMNVEV (reference sequence). The CDR3 length is 14 residues. The V and J ends lost 2 bases and 8 bases, in that order; junction bases with no gene match: 5. CDR3 sequence (DNA): TGTGCCAGCAGTTTAGGGACAGGGGTCGGAGGCTACACCTTC. This codes for CASSLGTGVGGYTF.

This clonotype showed up many times. The CDR3 loop is CASSKGESDTQYF. CDR3 nucleotide sequence: TGTGCCAGCAGCAAGGGAGAGTCAGATACGCAGTATTTT. The chain is built from TRBV6-4 and TRBJ2-3; TRBD2 might be the D (5 bases). The length of the CDR3 is 13 residues. Trimming stripped 6 bases from V and 4 bases from J, with 11 bases between. Germline V gene sequence: CDR1 MRHNA, CDR2 SNTAGT.

The J gene is TRBJ1-2, the V gene TRBV7-8; D is undetermined. Germline assignment: CDR1 SGHVS and CDR2 FQNEAQ. V lost 2 bases to trimming and J lost 7 bases, with 14 bases between them. CDR3 size: 14 residues. The DNA for the CDR3 is TGTGCCAGCAGCTTAAATCGTCACGCTGCTGGCTACACCTTC. Translation: CASSLNRHAAGYTF.

This clonotype was seen at least ten times. This chain links TRBV29-1 with TRBJ2-5; D unclear. Between the trimmed V and J ends, which lost 6 bases and 2 bases, there was a span of 4 bases. Germline values: CDR1 SQVTM, CDR2 ANQGSEA. The length of the CDR3 is 10 residues. As DNA, the CDR3 is TGCAGCGTAGCACAAGAGACCCAGTACTTC. It translates to CSVAQETQYF.